The sequence of this T cell receptor beta chain was determined in a study of cytomegalovirus exposure and HLA in healthy donors. Notes on this clone: The antigen remains undetermined.

Whole-study results and caveats: In a later analysis, compared with equally common non-associated chains, HLA-associated beta chains were more expanded. TCR beta chains numbering approximately 150 were designated cytomegalovirus-associated. It was reported in a later analysis that an Asian-associated ancestry cluster showed fewer N-insertions than the roughly 670-donor mean.

Healthy bone marrow donors made up the donor group. This PCR relied on a set of 60 Vbeta primers and 13 Jbeta primers. Libraries were prepared by immunoSEQ multiplex PCR; TCRdb keeps only in-frame clonotypes and omits some of them. The table lists fewer than 250,000 clones, nearly 80% of them singletons. The sequenced sample consisted of PBMCs. The TCR was taken from a male donor in good health and CMV-seronegative.

CDR3 sequence reads: CASSPREGGYTF. The DNA for the CDR3 is TGTGCCAGCAGTCCACGGGAGGGGGGCTACACCTTC. The gene calls are TRBV27 and TRBJ1-2; D possibly corresponds to TRBD1 (5 bases). This CDR3 has 12 amino acids. The germline V gene has CDR1 MNHEY and CDR2 SMNVEV (reference sequence). Trimming left V 5 bases short and J 8 bases short, with 12 bases between.